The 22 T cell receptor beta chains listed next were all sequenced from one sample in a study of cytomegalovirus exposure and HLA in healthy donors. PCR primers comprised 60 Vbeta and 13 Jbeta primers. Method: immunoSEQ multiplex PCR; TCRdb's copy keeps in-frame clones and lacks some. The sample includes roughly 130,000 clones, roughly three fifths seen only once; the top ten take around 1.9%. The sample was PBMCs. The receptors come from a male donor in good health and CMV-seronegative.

The DNA for the CDR3 is TGCGCCAGCAGTCTAGCGGGGCGGACAGATACGCAGTATTTT. This encodes CASSLAGRTDTQYF. The V call is TRBV10-2, the J call TRBJ2-3, with 9 bases aligning to TRBD2. The germline V gene has CDR1 WSHSY and CDR2 SAAADI. V gave up 5 bases and J gave up 3 bases; unmatched junction bases: 3. CDR3 size: 14 residues.

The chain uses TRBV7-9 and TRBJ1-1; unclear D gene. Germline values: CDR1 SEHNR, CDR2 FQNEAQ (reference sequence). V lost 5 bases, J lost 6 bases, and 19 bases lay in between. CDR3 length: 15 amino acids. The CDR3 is CASSPDEGLGSEAFF. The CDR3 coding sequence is TGTGCCAGCAGCCCAGACGAGGGTCTGGGCTCTGAAGCTTTCTTT.

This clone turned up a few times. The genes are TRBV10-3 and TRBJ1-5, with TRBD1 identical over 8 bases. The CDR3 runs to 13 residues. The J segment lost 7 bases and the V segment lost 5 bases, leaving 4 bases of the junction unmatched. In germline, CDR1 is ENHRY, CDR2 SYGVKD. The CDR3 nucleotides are TGTGCCATCAGTCCGGACAGGGCCCAGCCCCAGCATTTT. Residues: CAISPDRAQPQHF.

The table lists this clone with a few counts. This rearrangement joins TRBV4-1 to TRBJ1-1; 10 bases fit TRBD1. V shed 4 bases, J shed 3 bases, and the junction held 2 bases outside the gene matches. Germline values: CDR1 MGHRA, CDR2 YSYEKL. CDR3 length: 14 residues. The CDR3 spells CASSLGQGDTEAFF. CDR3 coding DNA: TGCGCCAGCAGCCTCGGACAGGGGGACACTGAAGCTTTCTTT.

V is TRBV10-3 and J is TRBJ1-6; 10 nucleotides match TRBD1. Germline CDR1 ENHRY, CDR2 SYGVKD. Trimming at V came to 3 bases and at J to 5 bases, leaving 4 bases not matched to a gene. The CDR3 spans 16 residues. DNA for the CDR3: TGTGCCATCAGTGAACGGACAGGGGGGAATAATTCACCCCTCCACTTT. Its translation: CAISERTGGNNSPLHF.

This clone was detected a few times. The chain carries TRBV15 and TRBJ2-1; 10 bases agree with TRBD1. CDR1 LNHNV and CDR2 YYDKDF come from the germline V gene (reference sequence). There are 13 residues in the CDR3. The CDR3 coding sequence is TGTGCGACCGGGACAGGGGTCATCAATGAGCAGTTCTTC. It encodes CATGTGVINEQFF.

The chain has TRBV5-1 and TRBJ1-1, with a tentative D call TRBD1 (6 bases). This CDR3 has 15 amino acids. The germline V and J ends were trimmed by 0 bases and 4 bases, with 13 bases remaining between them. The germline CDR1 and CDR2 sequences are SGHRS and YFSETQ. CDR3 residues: CASSLGQGIGTEAFF. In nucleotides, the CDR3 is TGCGCCAGCAGCTTGGGGCAGGGGATAGGCACTGAAGCTTTCTTT.

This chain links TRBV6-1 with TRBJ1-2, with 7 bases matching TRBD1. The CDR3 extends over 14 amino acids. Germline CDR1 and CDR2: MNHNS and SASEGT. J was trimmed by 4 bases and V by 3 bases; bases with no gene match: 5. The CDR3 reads CASSEIDRVYGYTF. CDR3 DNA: TGTGCCAGCAGTGAGATTGACAGGGTCTATGGCTACACCTTC.

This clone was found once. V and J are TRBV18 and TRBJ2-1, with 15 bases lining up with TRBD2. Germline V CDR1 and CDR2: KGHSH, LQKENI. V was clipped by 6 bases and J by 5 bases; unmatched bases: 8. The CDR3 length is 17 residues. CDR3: CASSWTSGGALDNEQFF. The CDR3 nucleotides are TGTGCCAGCTCCTGGACTAGCGGGGGGGCCCTTGACAATGAGCAGTTCTTC.

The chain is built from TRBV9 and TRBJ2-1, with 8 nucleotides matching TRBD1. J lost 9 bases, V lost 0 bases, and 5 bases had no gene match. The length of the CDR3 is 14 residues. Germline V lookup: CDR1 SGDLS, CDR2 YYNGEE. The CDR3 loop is CASSVGGQGIEQFF. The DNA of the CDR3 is TGTGCCAGCAGCGTAGGAGGACAGGGTATTGAGCAGTTCTTC. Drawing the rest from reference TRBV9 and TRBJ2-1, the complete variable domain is DSGVTQTPKHLITATGQRVTLRCSPRSGDLSVYWYQQSLDQGLQFLIQYYNGEERAKGNILERFSAQQFPDLHSELNLSSLELGDSALYFCASSVGGQGIEQFFGPGTRLTVL.

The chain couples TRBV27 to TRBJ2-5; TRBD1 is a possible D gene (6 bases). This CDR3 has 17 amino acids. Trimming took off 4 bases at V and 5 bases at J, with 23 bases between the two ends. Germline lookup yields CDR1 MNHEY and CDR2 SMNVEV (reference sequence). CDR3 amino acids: CASSSLGGHSNRETQYF. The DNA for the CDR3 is TGTGCCAGCAGTTCCCTTGGGGGCCACTCGAACCGGGAGACCCAGTACTTC.

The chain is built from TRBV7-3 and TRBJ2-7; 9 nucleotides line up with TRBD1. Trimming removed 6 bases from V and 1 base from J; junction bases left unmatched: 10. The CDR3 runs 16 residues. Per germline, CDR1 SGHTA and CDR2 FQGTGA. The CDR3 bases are TGTGCCAGCAGACCACAGGGGGCTTGTTGTTCCTACGAGCAGTACTTC. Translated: CASRPQGACCSYEQYF.

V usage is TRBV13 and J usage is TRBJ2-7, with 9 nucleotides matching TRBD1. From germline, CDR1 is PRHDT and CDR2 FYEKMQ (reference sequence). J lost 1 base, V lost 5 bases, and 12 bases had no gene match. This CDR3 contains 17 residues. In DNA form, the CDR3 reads TGTGCCAGCAGCAACCTCCCCGGGACAGGGAGATCCTACGAGCAGTACTTC. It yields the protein CASSNLPGTGRSYEQYF.

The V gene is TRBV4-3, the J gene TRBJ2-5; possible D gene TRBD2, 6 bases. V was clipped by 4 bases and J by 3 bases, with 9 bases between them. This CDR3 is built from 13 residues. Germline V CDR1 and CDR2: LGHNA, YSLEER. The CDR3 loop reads CASSRGTEETQYF. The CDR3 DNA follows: TGCGCCAGCAGCCGCGGGACCGAAGAGACCCAGTACTTC.

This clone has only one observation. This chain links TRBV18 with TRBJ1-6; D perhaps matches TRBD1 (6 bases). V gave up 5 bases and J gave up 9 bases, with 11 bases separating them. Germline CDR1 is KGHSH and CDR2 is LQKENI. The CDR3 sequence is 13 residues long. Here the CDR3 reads CASSGTGSSPLHF. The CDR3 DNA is TGTGCCAGCTCAGGAACAGGGAGTTCACCCCTCCACTTT.

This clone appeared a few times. The DNA of the CDR3 is TGTGCCAGCAGTTCAGCTGGTTTCGGAGGGTACGAGCAGTACTTC. It yields the protein CASSSAGFGGYEQYF. V is TRBV27 and J is TRBJ2-7, with D tentatively TRBD2 (6 bases). Trimming removed 4 bases at V and 4 bases at J, with 17 bases between. Germline V gene sequence: CDR1 MNHEY, CDR2 SMNVEV (reference sequence). This CDR3 has 15 residues.

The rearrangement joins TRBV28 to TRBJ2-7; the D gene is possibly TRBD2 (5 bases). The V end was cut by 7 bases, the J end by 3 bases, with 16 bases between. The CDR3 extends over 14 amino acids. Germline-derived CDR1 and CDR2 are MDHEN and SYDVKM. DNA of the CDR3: TGTGCCAGCACCCCCGCGCGCGGACTCTACGAGCAGTACTTC. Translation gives CASTPARGLYEQYF.

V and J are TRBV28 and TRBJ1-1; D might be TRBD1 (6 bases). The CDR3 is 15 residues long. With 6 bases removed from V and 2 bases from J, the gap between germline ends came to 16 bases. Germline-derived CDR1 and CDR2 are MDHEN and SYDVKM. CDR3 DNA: TGTGCCAGCAGCTTTTCGTCGGGACAAAACACTGAAGCTTTCTTT. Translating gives CASSFSSGQNTEAFF.

The CDR3 bases are TGTGCCAGCAGCTCCCCGGGACTAGCGGGGGGGCACCAAGAGACCCAGTACTTC. It yields the protein CASSSPGLAGGHQETQYF. This chain uses TRBV5-4 with TRBJ2-5, with 16 nucleotides matching TRBD2. The V gene end was trimmed by 3 bases and the J gene end by 0 bases; junction bases not matched to a gene: 5. The CDR3 runs 18 residues. Per the germline V gene, CDR1 is SGHNT and CDR2 is YYREEE (reference sequence).

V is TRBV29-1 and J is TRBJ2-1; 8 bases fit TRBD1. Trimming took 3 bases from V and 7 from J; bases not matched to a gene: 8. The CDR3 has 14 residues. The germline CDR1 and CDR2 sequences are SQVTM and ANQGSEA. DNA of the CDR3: TGCAGCGTTGACCCAGCCAGGGGGCTTAATGAGCAGTTCTTC. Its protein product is CSVDPARGLNEQFF.

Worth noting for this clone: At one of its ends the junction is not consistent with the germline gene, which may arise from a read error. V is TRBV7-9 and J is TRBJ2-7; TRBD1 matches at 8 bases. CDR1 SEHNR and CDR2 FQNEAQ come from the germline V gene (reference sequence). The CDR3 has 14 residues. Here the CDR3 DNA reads TGTTCCAGCAGCCGAGGGGACAGGACCTACGAGCAGTACTTC. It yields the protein CSSSRGDRTYEQYF.

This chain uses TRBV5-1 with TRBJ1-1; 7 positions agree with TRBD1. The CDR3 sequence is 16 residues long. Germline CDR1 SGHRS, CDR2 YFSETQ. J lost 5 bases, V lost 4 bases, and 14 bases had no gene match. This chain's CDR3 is CASSPSTGTALTEAFF. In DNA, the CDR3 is TGCGCCAGCAGCCCGTCTACCGGGACAGCGCTAACTGAAGCTTTCTTT.